These 23 T cell receptor beta chains came from one sample sequenced in a study of T cell responses to AZD1222 COVID-19 vaccine. Measured with immunoSEQ multiplex PCR; TCRdb has only the in-frame clones, and not every one. Of approximately 150,000 clones in the sample, just over 90% are singletons; the top ten hold about 1.8%. Specimen: peripheral blood, collected 28 days after the second AZD1222 dose. The receptor source for this set is an adult who received the AZD1222 COVID-19 vaccine.

This chain joins TRBV5-6 and TRBJ1-1; TRBD1 agrees at 8 bases. CDR1 and CDR2 (germline): SGHDT, YYEEEE. The CDR3 contains 14 residues. The ends lost 3 bases at V and 3 bases at J; junction bases unmatched: 4. The CDR3 is CASSSDRVHTEAFF. CDR3 DNA: TGTGCCAGCAGCTCGGACAGGGTGCACACTGAAGCTTTCTTT.

This chain joins TRBV7-2 and TRBJ1-1; no clear D gene. The V end lost 0 bases, the J end lost 5 bases, and 7 bases lay between the germline ends. Germline V gene data show CDR1 as SGHTA and CDR2 as FQGNSA. There are 13 residues in the CDR3. In DNA form, the CDR3 reads TGTGCCAGCAGCTTAGCGGTGAGGACTGAAGCTTTCTTT. Its translation: CASSLAVRTEAFF.

The chain carries TRBV19 and TRBJ1-5, with 11 positions matching TRBD1. Germline loops: CDR1 LNHDA, CDR2 SQIVND (reference sequence). Germline trimming cut 9 bases from V and 1 base from J; bases unmatched to any gene: 5. This CDR3 comprises 15 residues. The CDR3: CASRDRGLSNQPQHF. Here the CDR3 DNA reads TGTGCCAGCCGGGACAGGGGGTTGAGCAATCAGCCCCAGCATTTT.

This clone occurred once. Other DNA sequences of this sample code for an identical CDR3. This chain links TRBV5-6 with TRBJ1-2, with 8 bases lining up with TRBD1. V shed 0 bases, J shed 4 bases, and the junction held 2 bases outside the gene matches. The CDR3 spans 14 residues. Germline lookup yields CDR1 SGHDT and CDR2 YYEEEE. The CDR3: CASSLGDRGYGYTF. For the CDR3, the DNA is TGTGCCAGCAGCTTGGGCGACAGGGGCTATGGCTACACCTTC.

The gene calls are TRBV6-5 and TRBJ2-5, with D perhaps being TRBD1 or TRBD2 (5 bases each). Germline CDR1 and CDR2: MNHEY and SVGAGI. The CDR3 has 16 amino acids. V lost 0 bases to trimming and J lost 3 bases, with 14 bases between them. The CDR3 reads CASSYSSRGTEETQYF. Here the CDR3 DNA reads TGTGCCAGCAGTTACTCGTCGAGAGGGACCGAAGAGACCCAGTACTTC.

This rearrangement joins TRBV5-1 to TRBJ2-1, with D possibly matching TRBD2 (6 bases). Germline V gives CDR1 SGHRS, CDR2 YFSETQ. Trimming left V 4 bases short and J 7 bases short, with 18 bases between. This CDR3 has 15 amino acids. The CDR3 coding sequence is TGCGCCAGCAGCCCGACTAGTATGTTCGGGAATGAGCAGTTCTTC. This sequence encodes CASSPTSMFGNEQFF.

The rearrangement links TRBV9 to TRBJ2-1; D is ambiguous. Trimming removed 3 bases at V and 0 bases at J, with 7 bases between. This CDR3 contains 14 residues. Per the germline V gene, CDR1 is SGDLS and CDR2 is YYNGEE. The CDR3 region is CASSAQASYNEQFF. CDR3 DNA: TGTGCCAGCAGCGCCCAGGCCTCCTACAATGAGCAGTTCTTC.

This chain uses TRBV5-1 with TRBJ1-1; D remains unclear. Per the germline V gene, CDR1 is SGHRS and CDR2 is YFSETQ. The V end lost 0 bases, the J end lost 3 bases, and 12 bases lay between the germline ends. The CDR3 contains 15 residues. The CDR3 nucleotides are TGCGCCAGCAGCTTGGAAAACCCCCTTGACACTGAAGCTTTCTTT. Protein: CASSLENPLDTEAFF.

The V gene is TRBV10-2, the J gene TRBJ2-7; either TRBD1 or TRBD2 may fit D (5 bases each). V shed 2 bases and J shed 2 bases, with 13 bases lying between them. This CDR3 spans 15 amino acids. Germline V gene sequence: CDR1 WSHSY, CDR2 SAAADI. The CDR3 nucleotides are TGCGCCAGCAGTGAGGAGGGGAGAGCACCCTACGAGCAGTACTTC. Translated: CASSEEGRAPYEQYF.

The chain joins TRBV5-1 to TRBJ1-1, with no clear D. This CDR3 has 14 residues. The germline gives CDR1 SGHRS, CDR2 YFSETQ. Deletions cut 1 base from V and 6 bases from J, with 13 bases between. The CDR3 spells CASSLLATGSEAFF. In DNA, the CDR3 is TGCGCCAGCAGCTTGCTGGCTACGGGATCTGAAGCTTTCTTT.

The chain uses TRBV5-1 and TRBJ2-7; maybe TRBD1 (6 bases). Trimming took off 3 bases at V and 4 bases at J, with 17 bases between the two ends. Looked up from germline, CDR1 is SGHRS and CDR2 is YFSETQ. The length of the CDR3 is 15 residues. The DNA of the CDR3 is TGCGCCAGCAGCTCAAATCCAGGGGCCCAATACGAGCAGTACTTC. This translates into CASSSNPGAQYEQYF.

The J gene is TRBJ1-1, the V gene TRBV19; D possibly corresponds to TRBD1 (5 bases). The germline V gene has CDR1 LNHDA and CDR2 SQIVND (reference sequence). The germline V and J ends were trimmed by 2 bases and 1 base, with 8 bases remaining between them. This CDR3 is built from 14 residues. This CDR3 reads CASSIPGPNTEAFF. As DNA, the CDR3 is TGTGCCAGTAGTATACCGGGACCGAACACTGAAGCTTTCTTT.

On this clone: This sample includes further DNA sequences coding for the same CDR3. The chain carries TRBV9 and TRBJ1-3; D is ambiguous. The CDR3 runs 13 residues. Trimming stripped 0 bases from V and 0 bases from J, with 1 base between. The germline V gene has CDR1 SGDLS and CDR2 YYNGEE. DNA of the CDR3: TGTGCCAGCAGCGTAGGCTCTGGAAACACCATATATTTT. This encodes CASSVGSGNTIYF. The full variable domain, completed using reference TRBV9 and TRBJ1-3, is DSGVTQTPKHLITATGQRVTLRCSPRSGDLSVYWYQQSLDQGLQFLIQYYNGEERAKGNILERFSAQQFPDLHSELNLSSLELGDSALYFCASSVGSGNTIYFGEGSWLTVV.

The V gene is TRBV28, the J gene TRBJ2-7, with 7 nucleotides matching TRBD1. V lost 7 bases and J lost 3; bases outside the gene matches: 12. The germline V gene has CDR1 MDHEN and CDR2 SYDVKM. The CDR3 extends over 15 amino acids. The DNA for the CDR3 is TGTGCCAGCACCTCTGCCGGGACAGCAGACTACGAGCAGTACTTC. This translates into CASTSAGTADYEQYF.

This chain uses TRBV7-9 with TRBJ2-7, with 7 bases lining up with TRBD1. The CDR3 consists of 13 residues. With 3 bases clipped from V and 5 bases from J, the junction kept 4 bases outside the gene matches. The V gene's germline CDR1 is SEHNR and CDR2 FQNEAQ (reference sequence). The CDR3 DNA follows: TGTGCCAGCAGCTTTGACAGGGACCACGAGCAGTACTTC. It encodes CASSFDRDHEQYF.

This rearrangement joins TRBV21-1 to TRBJ1-5. TRBV21-1 corresponds to a pseudogene. CDR3 size: 14 residues. CDR3 loop: CASSISRVGQPQHF. CDR3 coding DNA: TGTGCCAGCAGCATTTCCCGGGTGGGGCAGCCCCAGCATTTT.

There are a few counts of this clone. Here the CDR3 DNA reads TGTGCCAGCAGCTTACAGGCGGCCGAGCCCCAGCATTTT. As protein: CASSLQAAEPQHF. The rearrangement joins TRBV7-2 to TRBJ1-5; D is uncertain. The germline V gene has CDR1 SGHTA and CDR2 FQGNSA. The CDR3 covers 13 residues. The V end lost 2 bases, the J end lost 8 bases, and 10 bases lay between the germline ends.

The V call is TRBV27, the J call TRBJ1-2; the match to TRBD1 covers 7 bases. V was clipped by 6 bases and J by 7 bases; unmatched bases: 11. In germline, CDR1 is MNHEY, CDR2 SMNVEV (reference sequence). The CDR3 sequence is 14 residues long. The chain's CDR3 is CASRRYQGESGYTF. The CDR3 coding sequence is TGTGCCAGCAGAAGATACCAGGGGGAGAGTGGCTACACCTTC.

V gene TRBV28 combines with J gene TRBJ1-5; D ambiguous. Trimming took off 5 bases at V and 4 bases at J, with 24 bases between the two ends. The CDR3 runs 18 residues. Germline V gene data show CDR1 as MDHEN and CDR2 as SYDVKM. The CDR3 DNA is TGTGCCAGCAGTCACGACCCAGAGGGATATTATGCTAATCAGCCCCAGCATTTT. It specifies CASSHDPEGYYANQPQHF.

There are a few counts of this clone. The CDR3 sequence: CASSEVGGSSYEQYF. The CDR3 region has the DNA TGTGCCAGCAGTGAAGTGGGCGGGAGCTCCTACGAGCAGTACTTC. The V gene is TRBV6-1, the J gene TRBJ2-7, with 7 nucleotides matching TRBD2. This CDR3 has 15 amino acids. Germline loops: CDR1 MNHNS, CDR2 SASEGT. Germline trimming cut 1 base from V and 0 bases from J; bases unmatched to any gene: 3.

The chain links TRBV9 to TRBJ2-2, with 8 bases lining up with TRBD2. CDR1 and CDR2 (germline): SGDLS, YYNGEE. This CDR3 region has 15 residues. With 4 bases clipped from V and 16 bases from J, the junction kept 18 bases outside the gene matches. The chain's CDR3 is CASSRSGLEGYRRFF. The CDR3 DNA reads as TGTGCCAGCAGCAGGTCGGGACTAGAAGGGTACCGTCGGTTTTTT.

J is TRBJ2-1 and V is TRBV2; maybe TRBD2 (5 bases). Deletions cut 6 bases from V and 8 bases from J, with 11 bases between. The length of the CDR3 is 12 residues. Germline V gene sequence: CDR1 SNHLY, CDR2 FYNNEI. CDR3 sequence (DNA): TGTGCCAGCAGACCAGGAGGCGATGAGCAGTTCTTC. Translated, it gives CASRPGGDEQFF.

The rearrangement links TRBV6-5 to TRBJ1-1; weak D call: TRBD1 (6 bases). V was clipped by 6 bases and J by 1 base, with 12 bases between them. CDR3 length: 14 amino acids. Per the germline V gene, CDR1 is MNHEY and CDR2 is SVGAGI. The CDR3 nucleotides are TGTGCCAGCAGCACCGGGACACAGAACACTGAAGCTTTCTTT. Its translation is CASSTGTQNTEAFF.